This TCR beta chain was recorded in a study of cytomegalovirus exposure and HLA in healthy donors. On the study more broadly: Ancestry clustering placed about 86% of 350 to 500 genotyped donors in the Caucasian-associated cluster.

The PCR ran on 60 Vbeta and 13 Jbeta primers. Authors' methods: Unique TCR beta chains totaled 80 million to 100 million in a later count, with around 12 million of them shared. Clones were read by immunoSEQ multiplex PCR, and TCRdb kept only the in-frame ones, dropping some. Clone size and the V and J calls come from that table; the DNA yielded D and trimming. The sample consists of 120,000 or so clones, just over 75% of them appearing once. This clone was recorded only once. As yet, its antigen is unknown. Findings and caveats of the study: Indistinguishability led to the exclusion of some V segments, TRBV6-2 and TRBV6-3 included.

The germline gives CDR1 MDHEN, CDR2 SYDVKM. V was cut by 5 bases and J by 0 bases, with 17 bases left in between. The CDR3 length is 17 residues. V and J are TRBV28 and TRBJ1-5; D perhaps matches TRBD1 (5 bases). Sequencing was done on a sample of PBMCs. The TCR sequence derives from a young man in good health and CMV-seropositive. The CDR3 spells CASSPYPTADSNQPQHF. CDR3 nucleotides: TGTGCCAGCAGTCCCTACCCGACAGCCGATAGCAATCAGCCCCAGCATTTT.